This TCR beta chain was documented in a study of cytomegalovirus exposure and HLA in healthy donors. Findings and limits, study-wide: The authors assumed roughly uniform sequencing depth across donors for presence/absence analyses. Data from an earlier analysis indicated that most TCR beta V segments were productive either about 90% or about 30% of the time.

As to this clone: The antigen remains unidentified.

The PCR made use of 60 Vbeta and 13 Jbeta primers. Generated by immunoSEQ multiplex PCR, the TCRdb table keeps only in-frame clones and is missing some. Seen here are 95,000 to 150,000 clones, 81% observed once, and the top ten hold 2% to 2.5%. Germline CDR1 is PRHDT and CDR2 is FYEKMQ (reference sequence). V was clipped by 1 base and J by 0 bases, with 12 bases between them. The CDR3 totals 16 residues. The rearrangement uses TRBV13 and TRBJ1-1; D not resolved. The clonotype originates from a woman between 40 and 50 years old in good health and CMV-seronegative. Material for sequencing was PBMCs. The CDR3 spells CASSLEDQRMNTEAFF. In DNA, the CDR3 is TGTGCCAGCAGCTTAGAGGACCAGCGGATGAACACTGAAGCTTTCTTT.